This is a list of T cell receptor beta chains from one sample in a study of blood T cells in healthy people across ages. TCRdb called the 5' RACE reads again in MiXCR, with one record for every CDR3 protein. This sample has around 800,000 distinct CDR3 sequences, with roughly 44% found just once. The specimen sequenced was blood. The receptor set was obtained from a man in his 60s in good health. Both conserved end residues are part of each CDR3. Each record gives: clone size, V gene, D gene, J gene, CDR3 DNA, CDR3 protein. A D gene is named only where the DNA matches it firmly. Not every row has a clone size; where given, it reads once, few, many or a size class.

size: few
V: TRBV2
D: TRBD1
J: TRBJ2-5
DNA: TGTGCCAGCTTGGGGGACAGTGGAGAGACCCAGTACTTC
CDR3: CASLGDSGETQYF

size: NA
V: TRBV28
D: NA
J: TRBJ1-5
DNA: TGTGCCAGCATGATAGGGAATAGCAATCAGCCCCAGCATTTT
CDR3: CASMIGNSNQPQHF

size: NA
V: TRBV4-3
D: NA
J: TRBJ1-1
DNA: TGCGCCAGCAGCCAGGGGGGGGGATTGGGCACTGAAGCTTTCTTT
CDR3: CASSQGGGLGTEAFF

size: NA
V: TRBV5-6
D: NA
J: TRBJ2-7
DNA: TGTGCCAGCAGACCGAAACCGACAGGAGCCTACGAGCAGTACTTC
CDR3: CASRPKPTGAYEQYF

size: NA
V: TRBV25-1
D: TRBD1
J: TRBJ2-1
DNA: TGTGCCAGCAGTGAAGCCCAGGGGGCTCTGGATGAGCAGTTCTTC
CDR3: CASSEAQGALDEQFF

size: NA
V: TRBV20-1
D: TRBD1
J: TRBJ1-1
DNA: TGCAGTGCTAACAGGGGACCCATGAACACTGAAGCTTTCTTT
CDR3: CSANRGPMNTEAFF

size: NA
V: TRBV4-3
D: TRBD2
J: TRBJ2-3
DNA: TGCGCCAGCAGCCAAGGCTTCGGCGGGGGGGCGGCAGATACGCAGTATTTT
CDR3: CASSQGFGGGAADTQYF

size: NA
V: TRBV20-1
D: NA
J: TRBJ2-7
DNA: TGCAGTGCTACCTCCGAACAGGCACCCTACGAGCAGTACTTC
CDR3: CSATSEQAPYEQYF

size: NA
V: TRBV6-5
D: TRBD1
J: TRBJ1-2
DNA: TGTGCCAGCAGTTATCCGGGACAGGATTTCTATGGCTACACCTTC
CDR3: CASSYPGQDFYGYTF

size: few
V: TRBV6-2/TRBV6-3
D: TRBD1
J: TRBJ1-2
DNA: TGTGCCAGCAGTTACCCCAACAGGGGGTCTGGCGGCTACACCTTC
CDR3: CASSYPNRGSGGYTF

size: few
V: TRBV5-1
D: NA
J: TRBJ2-1
DNA: TGTGCCAGCAGCTTGGGTGGACAGTCTTACAATGAGCAGTTCTTC
CDR3: CASSLGGQSYNEQFF